This TCR beta chain was obtained from a study of blood T cell repertoires in COVID-19. Study background: Whether acute or convalescent, the COVID-19 samples came from the United States, Italy and Spain. Sources were T cells, B-cell-depleted T cells, or PBMCs; the material itself was cDNA or gDNA.

In the original processing: Amplifying reference gene primers gave estimates of nucleated cell counts. Profiling relied on immunoSEQ multiplex PCR, and the TCRdb table lists in-frame clones only, not all of them. V and J calls and clone size are given by that table; D and trimming were obtained from the DNA. The table has 150,000 to 200,000 clones, approximately 80% seen once; the top ten hold around 13%. V dropped 3 bases and J dropped 0 bases, with 12 bases sitting between them. The CDR3 extends over 16 amino acids. Germline V gives CDR1 KGHSH, CDR2 LQKENI. The receptor comes from a woman aged 80 or older with acute or convalescent COVID-19. The chain has TRBV18 and TRBJ1-3; a weak D match, TRBD1 (5 bases). The sample taken for sequencing was peripheral blood. CDR3 residues: CASSPVGDFSGNTIYF. CDR3 sequence (DNA): TGTGCCAGCTCACCCGTCGGGGACTTCTCTGGAAACACCATATATTTT.